This section outlines one TCR beta chain sequence together with its context. The antigen it recognizes is unknown. No quality values exist for individual bases; no much larger clone is one base distant. The sample belongs to a study of regulatory T cells in long-lasting Graves disease (dated by TCRdb to about 2021). Some background on the complete study: Patients with newly diagnosed Graves' disease had been on antithyroid drugs for under 3 months. Patients with persistent Graves' disease were compared with patients with newly diagnosed Graves' disease using TCR sequencing and RNA sequencing of peripheral blood. The study was registered as a clinical trial and conducted in China. TCR sequencing covered roughly 13 persistent and 20 or so newly diagnosed Graves' disease patients, about 35 samples in total. The paper as a whole reports these results and caveats: Sequencing and analysis were restricted to the TCR beta chain. Peripheral blood alone was examined, since thyroid tissue, which constituted the primary lesion, could not be accessed. The small sample size was acknowledged by the authors as a limitation that may reduce accuracy. Persistent Graves' disease patients showed lower TCR Shannon entropy and fewer highly expanded clones than newly diagnosed patients, suggesting clonal expansion. Persistent disease showed preferential use of TRBV28, TRBJ1-2 and TRBJ2-5, whereas newly diagnosed disease favored TRBV20-1 and TRBJ2-1. More public clonotypes were shared among persistent patients (roughly 2,900) than among newly diagnosed patients (roughly 1,000).

Relative to germline, V is missing 5 bases and J is missing 6 bases, with 16 bases of the junction outside any gene match. The CDR1 and CDR2 encoded by the germline V gene are SGHRS and YFSETQ. Inclusive of the bounding cysteine and phenylalanine, the CDR3 is 17 residues long. Only the CDR3 part of the read is kept: 51 bases, read in frame from the first base. According to the study, the label for this sample's time point signals: newly diagnosed GD, antithyroid drugs for less than 3 months. For both TCR sequencing and RNA sequencing, RNA was extracted from PBMCs in TRIzol. Graves' disease was diagnosed according to American Thyroid Association guidelines. Patients were recruited from an endocrinology department in Xi'an, China. Each patient gave 7 to 9.5 milliliters of peripheral blood, collected in an EDTA anticoagulant tube. Ficoll Paque Plus density gradient separation was used to isolate PBMCs, and no further T cell sorting was done. An Agilent 2100 Bioanalyzer and agarose gel were used to check RNA quality, while a NanoDrop 2000 measured RNA concentration.

Receptor amplification or capture employed multiplex PCR. Sequencing took place on an Illumina HiSeq 4000. CDR3 regions were amplified by Arm-PCR with iRepertoire HTBI primers to construct TCR beta libraries. Before sequencing, the PCR products underwent gel purification. On the authors' methods: Gene usage analysis of CDR3 amino acid clonotypes used the 60 to 80 TRBV and about 15 TRBJ segments found across samples. Filtered high-quality paired reads were merged into contigs using COPE and FqMerger. BLAST was used to align contigs to the IMGT TRBV, TRBD and TRBJ reference genes, and CDR3 was defined following IMGT. Any clonotype with a frequency above 0.1% was counted as a highly expanded clone. Repertoire diversity was measured by Shannon entropy, and V-J evenness by the Gini coefficient. A clonotype was considered public if more than one individual shared it. Using fastp at Q25 and MiXCR, TCRdb reprocessed the public reads and kept productive beta chains. For every CDR3 protein sequence, its rows merge into one entry that carries the most common genes and DNA. For this entry, the V and J calls and clone size follow TCRdb and not the study's own pipeline. This sample has 200,000 to 300,000 distinct CDR3 sequences in its table, and 20% to 25% of those were observed once. The ten most abundant clones make up about 14% of the sample.

The sequences come from peripheral blood mononuclear cells (PBMCs), collected at new diagnosis, from a patient treated with antithyroid drugs. The chain couples TRBV5-1 to TRBJ2-1, with 8 central nucleotides matching TRBD1. The sequence came from a female donor with Graves disease. In nucleotides, the sequence is TGCGCCAGCAGGCTGAAGATTGGGGGACAGGTCCCCAATGAGCAGTTCTTC. Its product reads: CASRLKIGGQVPNEQFF.